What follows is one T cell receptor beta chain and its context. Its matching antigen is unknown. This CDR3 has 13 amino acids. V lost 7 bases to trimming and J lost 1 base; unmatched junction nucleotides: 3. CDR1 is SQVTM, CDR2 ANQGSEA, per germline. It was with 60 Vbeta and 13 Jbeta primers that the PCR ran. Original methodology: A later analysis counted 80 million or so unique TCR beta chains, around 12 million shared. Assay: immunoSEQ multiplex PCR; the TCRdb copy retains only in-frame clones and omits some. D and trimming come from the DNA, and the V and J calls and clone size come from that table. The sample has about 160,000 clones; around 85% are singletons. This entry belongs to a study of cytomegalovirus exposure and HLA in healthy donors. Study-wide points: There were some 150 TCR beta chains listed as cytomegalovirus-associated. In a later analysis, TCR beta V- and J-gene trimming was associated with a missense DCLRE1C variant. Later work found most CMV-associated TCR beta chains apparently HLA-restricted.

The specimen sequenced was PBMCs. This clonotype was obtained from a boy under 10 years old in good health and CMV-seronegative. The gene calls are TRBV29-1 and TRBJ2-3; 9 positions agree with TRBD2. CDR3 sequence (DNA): TGCAGCGAGGCTAGCGGGGGCACAGATACGCAGTATTTT. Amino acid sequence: CSEASGGTDTQYF.